The entry below describes one T cell receptor (beta chain). Patients with a history of autoimmune disease or on systemic immunosuppression were excluded. Produced via immunoSEQ multiplex PCR; TCRdb's table is partial and in-frame only. The profile shows tens of thousands of clones, 70% to 90% of them singletons. This record comes from a study of OX40 agonist ivuxolimab in advanced cancers. This sample comprised CD4+ or CD8+ T cells sorted from blood, obtained in a trial of the OX40 agonist ivuxolimab. The origin of this receptor is an adult with an advanced solid tumor such as melanoma, head and neck, liver or kidney cancer.

The CDR3 DNA follows: TGTGCCAGCACTTGGACTAGCGGGAGTGGAGATACGCAGTATTTT. Residues: CASTWTSGSGDTQYF. The chain couples TRBV6-1 to TRBJ2-3; 13 positions match TRBD2. From germline, CDR1 is MNHNS and CDR2 SASEGT. Trimming took 7 bases from V and 5 from J; bases not matched to a gene: 6. The length of the CDR3 is 15 residues.